These T cell receptor beta chains were read from a single sample in a study of blood T cells in healthy people across ages. TCRdb itself ran the 5' RACE reads through MiXCR, one entry per CDR3 protein. Here the sample spans approximately 730,000 distinct CDR3 sequences, about 55% being singletons. Sequenced sample: blood. All receptors derive from an elderly man in good health. Both conserved end residues are part of each CDR3. Each record gives: V gene, J gene, D gene, clone size, CDR3 DNA, CDR3 protein. D genes are given only for firm matches. A clone size is listed for some rows: how often the clone was seen (once, few, many), or a class if it is expanded.

>TRBV5-1|TRBJ1-2|.|.
TGCGCCAGCAGCTACTTTGGGGATGGCTACACCTTC
CASSYFGDGYTF
>TRBV11-2|TRBJ1-2|.|.
TGTGCCAGCAGCTTAGATTTGGGCGGCAGGGGCTACACCTTC
CASSLDLGGRGYTF
>TRBV6-4|TRBJ2-4|TRBD2|.
TGTGCCAGCGGGCGGGAGAGAGGCAAAAACATTCAGTACTTC
CASGRERGKNIQYF
>TRBV29-1|TRBJ2-1|.|.
TGCAGCGTTGCGGGTAGGAGCTCCTACAATGAGCAGTTCTTC
CSVAGRSSYNEQFF
>TRBV6-6|TRBJ2-7|TRBD2|.
TGTGCCAGCAACCGGGAGGCCGGGCCCTACGAGCAGTACTTC
CASNREAGPYEQYF
>TRBV20-1|TRBJ2-5|.|few
TGCAGTGCTAACCCCCGAGGGCTAGCACCGGAGACCCAGTACTTC
CSANPRGLAPETQYF
>TRBV5-1|TRBJ2-1|.|.
TGCGCCAGCAGTCAGGTCAGGGCTTCCTACAATGAGCAGTTCTTC
CASSQVRASYNEQFF
>TRBV3-1|TRBJ2-5|TRBD2|few
TGTGCCAGCAGCCAAGATTGGAGCGGGAGTCGGAATGAGCAGTACTTC
CASSQDWSGSRNEQYF
>TRBV25-1|TRBJ1-2|.|.
TGTGCCAGCAGTGAACTCGCTAACTATGGCTACACCTTC
CASSELANYGYTF
>TRBV27|TRBJ2-7|.|few
TGTGCCAGTCAAGAAAGCGGCCCATCCTACGAGCAGTACTTC
CASQESGPSYEQYF
>TRBV12-3/TRBV12-4|TRBJ2-2|.|.
TGTGCCAGCAGGTCTTATACCGGGGAGCTGTTTTTT
CASRSYTGELFF
>TRBV15|TRBJ1-1|.|.
TGTGCCACCAGCAGAGAGGACGGGGCTGAAGCTTTCTTT
CATSREDGAEAFF
>TRBV20-1|TRBJ2-7|.|few
TGCAGTGCTAGAGAATGGCGACAAGGGGGATCCTACGAGCAGTACTTC
CSAREWRQGGSYEQYF
>TRBV7-8|TRBJ1-5|.|few
TGTGCCAGCAGTTTAAATAGCAATCAGCCCCAGCATTTT
CASSLNSNQPQHF
>TRBV29-1|TRBJ2-1|.|.
TGCAGCGTTTTATTTGTCTACCCTAATGAGCAGTTCTTC
CSVLFVYPNEQFF
>TRBV7-2|TRBJ2-3|TRBD1|.
TGTGCCAGCAGCGGGACAGGAAAGGCAGATACGCAGTATTTT
CASSGTGKADTQYF
>TRBV27|TRBJ2-4|.|.
TGTGCCAGCAGTCCACTCGGCGGGGTCTACGACAAGCAGTACTTC
CASSPLGGVYDKQYF
>TRBV5-1|TRBJ2-1|TRBD2|.
TGCGCCAGCAGCTGGGGACTAGCGGGAGTCGGGGAGCAGTTCTTC
CASSWGLAGVGEQFF
>TRBV21-1|TRBJ2-5|.|.
TGTGCCAGCAGCAAAGATAGGTTTTCGGGGGGCGAGACCCAGTACTTC
CASSKDRFSGGETQYF
>TRBV29-1|TRBJ2-1|TRBD2|once
TGCAGCGCCGGGGGGACTAGCGGGAGCCCTACCTACAATGAGCAGTTCTTC
CSAGGTSGSPTYNEQFF
>TRBV29-1|TRBJ2-3|TRBD1|.
TGCAGCGTCGAATCCGTAGGACAGGGGGCTGGTAAGGGTACGCAGTATTTT
CSVESVGQGAGKGTQYF
>TRBV5-4|TRBJ2-3|TRBD2|.
TGTGCCAGCAGCTTGCTGCTAGCGGGAGATACGCAGTATTTT
CASSLLLAGDTQYF
>TRBV14|TRBJ2-4|.|.
TGTGTCAGCAGCCAAGAGTTCGTGGGTGCGGCCAAAAACATTCAGTACTTC
CVSSQEFVGAAKNIQYF
>TRBV28|TRBJ2-7|TRBD1|.
TGTGCCAGCAGTTACGACAGGGGAAAGTACGAGCAGTACTTC
CASSYDRGKYEQYF
>TRBV6-1|TRBJ2-1|.|.
TGTGCCAGCAGTGAAGTTCCACAGGGACGGCAAACCAATGAGCAGTTCTTC
CASSEVPQGRQTNEQFF
>TRBV12-3/TRBV12-4|TRBJ2-5|.|.
TGTGCCAGCGGTCTGGGGGCAGAGACCCAGTACTTC
CASGLGAETQYF
>TRBV7-2|TRBJ2-5|TRBD2|few
TGTGCCAGCAGCCCCCAGCGGGACGGGACCCAGTACTTC
CASSPQRDGTQYF
>TRBV2|TRBJ1-1|.|once
TGTGCCAGCAATCGGGAGATGGTGGCTGAAGCTTTCTTT
CASNREMVAEAFF